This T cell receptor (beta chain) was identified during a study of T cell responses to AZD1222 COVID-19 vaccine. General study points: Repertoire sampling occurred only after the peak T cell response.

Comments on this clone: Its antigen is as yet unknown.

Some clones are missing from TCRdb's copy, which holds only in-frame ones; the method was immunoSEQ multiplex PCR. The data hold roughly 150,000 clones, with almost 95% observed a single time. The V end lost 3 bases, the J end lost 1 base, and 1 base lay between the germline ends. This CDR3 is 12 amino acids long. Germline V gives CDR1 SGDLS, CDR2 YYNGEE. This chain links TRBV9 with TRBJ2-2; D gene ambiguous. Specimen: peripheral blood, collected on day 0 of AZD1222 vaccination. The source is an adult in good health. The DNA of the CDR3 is TGTGCCAGCAGCGAGAACACCGGGGAGCTGTTTTTT. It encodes CASSENTGELFF.